Listed below are T cell receptor beta chains from one sample, sequenced in a study of blood T cell repertoires in COVID-19. Profiling relied on immunoSEQ multiplex PCR, and the TCRdb table lists in-frame clones only, not all of them. The repertoire includes over 200,000 clones, about nine tenths of them detected once, and 2% to 3% sits in the top ten. Sequenced input: peripheral blood. Receptor source: a man aged 25-40 years with COVID-19, enrolled during active disease. CDR3s include the opening cysteine and the closing phenylalanine or tryptophan. Fields, in order: V gene, CDR3 protein.

TRBV4-3 CASSQDLAGGDYGYTF
TRBV18 CASSPVSSGDSGNTIYF
TRBV19 CASNGGGRSYGYTF
TRBV5-1 CASSQDTEAFF
TRBV28 CASRSRDYGYTF
TRBV11-3 CASSLDPLTGAKNIQYF
TRBV9 CASSVVGAPTDTQYF
TRBV28 CASSVVLGAGGPDTQYF
TRBV2 CASSQGATGANYGYTF
TRBV7-9 CASSLDSYNEQFF
TRBV4-2 CASRGDTDTQYF
TRBV7-8 CASSLGQLVSTLEAFF
TRBV28 CASSFGLAGVPEQYF
TRBV28 CASSSTGVRNTIYF
TRBV5-1 CASSSSGRASDTQYF
TRBV5-1 CASSPTTNTEAFF
TRBV30 CAWSVISGGSEQYF
TRBV11-1 CASSLVAGALTDTQYF
TRBV19 CASTSGTGPIGELFF
TRBV25-1 CASSESRPVGEKLFF
TRBV21-1 CASSKRSGQGDHGYTF
TRBV11-2 CASSLVGGGDYGYTF
TRBV11-2 CASSLEAGTTYNEQFF
TRBV5-1 CASSSGQPNTEAFF
TRBV12-5 CASGLPRVNTGELFF
TRBV19 CASSMDGTGFNEQFF
TRBV18 CASSPLPSIYNEQFF
TRBV6-5 CASSRDSELNYGYTF
TRBV19 CASRPTTGNYGYTF
TRBV24-1 CATSAGDRAHTGELFF
TRBV5-1 CASSSPRQGIRELFF
TRBV28 CASSLPGQGTSYEQYF
TRBV21-1 CASRTGGNTEAFF
TRBV6-5 CASSYSTTGGYEQYF
TRBV7-9 CASSFSRTGANANTEAFF
TRBV28 CASSLGGTGNTIYF
TRBV5-1 CASSLLRQGNTEAFF
TRBV24-1 CATSDVGQGMETQYF
TRBV5-4 CASSTGQGIIYEQYF
TRBV11-3 CASSLRGHPYEQYF
TRBV4-3 CASSQDSGRAVDTGELFF
TRBV11-3 CASSFHRANTGELFF
TRBV9 CASSVEGQGVSGNTIYF
TRBV5-5 CASSLGDYEQYF
TRBV2 CASRDRGGLNTEAFF
TRBV19 CASSARLAFETQYF
TRBV21-1 CASSRDSLNQPQHF
TRBV3-1/TRBV3-2 CASSLRTGAYEQYF
TRBV10-3 CAISDPGLAANNEQFF
TRBV7-7 CASSLGQGTEAFF
TRBV24-1 CATSDRRDGYTF
TRBV6-5 CASSRKTGRNQPQHF
TRBV3-1/TRBV3-2 CASSQPPSFSTSGGPETQYF